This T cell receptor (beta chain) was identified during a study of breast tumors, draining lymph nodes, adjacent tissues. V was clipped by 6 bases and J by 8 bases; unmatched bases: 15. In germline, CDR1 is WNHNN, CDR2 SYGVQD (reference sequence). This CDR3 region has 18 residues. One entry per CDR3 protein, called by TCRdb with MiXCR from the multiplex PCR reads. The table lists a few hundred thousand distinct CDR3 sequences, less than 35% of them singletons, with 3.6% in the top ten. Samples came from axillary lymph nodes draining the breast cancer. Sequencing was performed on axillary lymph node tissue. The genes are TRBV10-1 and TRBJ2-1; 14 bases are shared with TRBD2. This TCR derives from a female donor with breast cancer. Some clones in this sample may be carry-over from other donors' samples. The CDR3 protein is CASRVGPGTSGSWDEQFF. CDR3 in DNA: TGCGCCAGCAGGGTCGGGCCAGGGACTAGCGGGAGTTGGGATGAGCAGTTCTTC.